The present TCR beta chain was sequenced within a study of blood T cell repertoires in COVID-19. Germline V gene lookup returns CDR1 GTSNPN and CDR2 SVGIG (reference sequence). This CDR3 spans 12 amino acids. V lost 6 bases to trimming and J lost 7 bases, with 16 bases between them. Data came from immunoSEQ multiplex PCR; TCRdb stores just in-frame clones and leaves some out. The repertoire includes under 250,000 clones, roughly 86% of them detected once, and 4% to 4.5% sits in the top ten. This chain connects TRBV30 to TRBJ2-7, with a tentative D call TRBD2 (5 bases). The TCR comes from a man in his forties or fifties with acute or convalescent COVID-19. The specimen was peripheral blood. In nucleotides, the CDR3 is TGTGCCTGCTCTTTGGCTGGCGGGGAGCAGTACTTC. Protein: CACSLAGGEQYF.